The 23 T cell receptor beta chains below all came from one sample that was sequenced in a study of cytomegalovirus exposure and HLA in healthy donors. The PCR ran on 60 Vbeta and 13 Jbeta primers. Sequencing used immunoSEQ multiplex PCR; TCRdb keeps in-frame clones, though not all of them. The sample holds approximately 90,000 clones; roughly 79% are singletons and the top ten take 1.2% to 1.5%. The material sequenced was PBMCs. The receptor source for this set is a male donor in good health and CMV-seronegative.

This chain links TRBV9 with TRBJ1-5; D is unclear. The CDR3 is made up of 13 amino acids. V lost 4 bases, J lost 4 bases, and 9 bases lay in between. CDR1 is SGDLS, CDR2 YYNGEE, per germline. CDR3 in DNA: TGTGCCAGCAGCCGTGAGGAGAATCAGCCCCAGCATTTT. As protein: CASSREENQPQHF. Complete variable domain (other parts from reference TRBV9 and TRBJ1-5): DSGVTQTPKHLITATGQRVTLRCSPRSGDLSVYWYQQSLDQGLQFLIQYYNGEERAKGNILERFSAQQFPDLHSELNLSSLELGDSALYFCASSREENQPQHFGDGTRLSIL.

This sequence joins TRBV4-3 and TRBJ2-1; TRBD2 agrees at 9 bases. Germline CDR1 reads LGHNA; CDR2 reads YSLEER. Trimming at V came to 3 bases and at J to 4 bases, leaving 7 bases not matched to a gene. This CDR3 has 16 amino acids. The CDR3 here is CASSQDISGGYNEQFF. CDR3 sequence (DNA): TGCGCCAGCAGCCAGGATATTAGCGGGGGTTACAATGAGCAGTTCTTC.

V and J are TRBV13 and TRBJ1-5; a weak D match, TRBD1 (5 bases). V lost 3 bases to trimming and J lost 4 bases, with 10 bases between them. The CDR3 runs to 14 residues. Germline lookup yields CDR1 PRHDT and CDR2 FYEKMQ (reference sequence). DNA of the CDR3: TGTGCCAGCAGCTTCTCAGGGACTAATCAGCCCCAGCATTTT. Protein: CASSFSGTNQPQHF.

The CDR3 DNA reads TGTGCCAGCAGTGAGGCTCCCGGGACAGGGGCCACAGATACGCAGTATTTT. It specifies CASSEAPGTGATDTQYF. J is TRBJ2-3 and V is TRBV25-1; the match to TRBD1 covers 10 bases. The CDR3 sequence is 17 residues long. The germline V gene encodes CDR1 MGHDK and CDR2 SYGVNS. Unmatched junction bases numbered 8, after V lost 3 bases and J lost 2 bases.

In DNA, the CDR3 is TGTGCCACCAGCAGAGGCGGGGGTTCGGATACGCAGTATTTT. Protein sequence: CATSRGGGSDTQYF. The V gene is TRBV15, the J gene TRBJ2-3, with 7 nucleotides matching TRBD2. CDR1 and CDR2 from the germline V gene are LNHNV and YYDKDF (reference sequence). CDR3 size: 14 residues. V shed 1 base, J shed 6 bases, and the junction held 4 bases outside the gene matches. The whole variable domain, remainder taken from reference TRBV15 and TRBJ2-3, is DAMVIQNPRYQVTQFGKPVTLSCSQTLNHNVMYWYQQKSSQAPKLLFHYYDKDFNNEADTPDNFQSRRPNTSFCFLDIRSPGLGDTAMYLCATSRGGGSDTQYFGPGTRLTVL.

The chain has TRBV4-3 and TRBJ2-7; D is unresolved. The germline V gene has CDR1 LGHNA and CDR2 YSLEER. This CDR3 is 16 amino acids long. Trimming removed 0 bases from V and 1 base from J, with 13 bases in between. CDR3 nucleotide sequence: TGCGCCAGCAGCCAAGATTCGCGTCCAATATCCTACGAGCAGTACTTC. It codes for CASSQDSRPISYEQYF.

The chain employs TRBV6-5 and TRBJ1-2, with 7 bases fitting TRBD1. CDR3 length: 14 amino acids. CDR1 is MNHEY and CDR2 is SVGAGI in the germline V gene. Trimming took 0 bases from V and 7 from J; bases not matched to a gene: 5. The CDR3 reads CASSYSEGATGYTF. CDR3 bases: TGTGCCAGCAGTTACTCCGAGGGGGCGACTGGCTACACCTTC.

The genes are TRBV28 and TRBJ1-2, with D unclear. Per the germline V gene, CDR1 is MDHEN and CDR2 is SYDVKM. The length of the CDR3 is 12 residues. Between the trimmed V and J ends, which lost 4 bases and 9 bases, there was a span of 12 bases. DNA of the CDR3: TGTGCCAGCAGTTACACGCCGCTCCGCTACACCTTC. This sequence encodes CASSYTPLRYTF.

V gene TRBV6-6 combines with J gene TRBJ2-6, with a possible D match to TRBD2 (6 bases). Germline CDR1 is MNHNY and CDR2 is SVGAGI (reference sequence). The CDR3 spans 15 residues. V was cut by 11 bases and J by 2 bases, with 16 bases left in between. CDR3 sequence reads: CAVSRDRPGANVLTF. The CDR3 bases are TGTGCCGTGTCGCGGGATCGGCCTGGGGCCAACGTCCTGACTTTC.

The V gene is TRBV7-9, the J gene TRBJ1-1, with D unclear. Germline CDR1 and CDR2: SEHNR and FQNEAQ (reference sequence). The V gene lost 5 bases and the J gene lost 0 bases, with 7 bases spanning the gap. This CDR3 has 13 amino acids. CDR3 sequence (DNA): TGTGCCAGCAGCGCACAGATGAACACTGAAGCTTTCTTT. Translated, it gives CASSAQMNTEAFF.

The chain links TRBV7-3 to TRBJ2-7, with 9 bases aligning to TRBD1. Germline assignment: CDR1 SGHTA and CDR2 FQGTGA. V shed 5 bases, J shed 6 bases, and the junction held 8 bases outside the gene matches. This CDR3 has 14 residues. The CDR3 sequence is CASSPRTGAIEQYF. The CDR3 region has the DNA TGTGCCAGCAGCCCTCGGACAGGGGCCATCGAGCAGTACTTC.

Comment on this clone: The junction and the germline gene differ at one end; a read error may be behind it. Additional DNA sequences in this sample encode the identical CDR3. This chain joins TRBV7-2 and TRBJ1-1; D call uncertain. Germline assignment: CDR1 SGHTA and CDR2 FQGNSA. This CDR3 contains 15 residues. The CDR3 loop is CASSAHQTLNTEAFF. The CDR3 DNA sequence: TGCGCCAGCAGCGCTCACCAGACTCTGAACACTGAAGCTTTCTTT.

This chain joins TRBV7-2 and TRBJ2-1, with 7 bases identical to TRBD2. J gave up 2 bases and V 5 bases, and 15 bases lay outside the gene matches. CDR1 is SGHTA, CDR2 FQGNSA, per germline. CDR3 length equals 18 residues. The CDR3 nucleotides read TGTGCCAGCAGCCAAGACGTCGGGGCGGGGGAGGCCTACAATGAGCAGTTCTTC. Its protein is CASSQDVGAGEAYNEQFF.

V usage is TRBV18 and J usage is TRBJ1-1; D ambiguous. This CDR3 is built from 16 residues. V was cut by 3 bases and J by 1 base, with 15 bases left in between. Per the germline V gene, CDR1 is KGHSH and CDR2 is LQKENI. The chain's CDR3 is CASSPELVSGNTEAFF. CDR3 bases: TGTGCCAGCTCACCTGAATTGGTTTCGGGGAACACTGAAGCTTTCTTT.

This clone showed up just a few times. The rearrangement uses TRBV6-4 and TRBJ2-2; 12 nucleotides line up with TRBD1. The CDR3 totals 15 residues. V lost 6 bases, J lost 7 bases, and 6 bases stayed unmatched. Germline lookup yields CDR1 MRHNA and CDR2 SNTAGT. CDR3 sequence: CASRGTGGSSGELFF. CDR3 coding DNA: TGTGCCAGCAGAGGGACAGGGGGCTCGAGCGGGGAGCTGTTTTTT.

The CDR3 loop is CASNQGQYGYTF. The CDR3 region has the DNA TGCGCCAGCAATCAGGGGCAGTATGGCTACACCTTC. The V gene is TRBV10-2, the J gene TRBJ1-2; D perhaps matches TRBD1 (6 bases). The CDR3 is 12 amino acids. The V gene's germline CDR1 is WSHSY and CDR2 SAAADI. The V end was cut by 7 bases, the J end by 5 bases, with 11 bases between.

The CDR3 loop is CASSQLFFQATNTEAFF. As DNA, the CDR3 is TGCGCCAGCAGCCAATTGTTCTTTCAGGCCACGAACACTGAAGCTTTCTTT. The chain combines TRBV4-1 with TRBJ1-1; no clear D. The CDR3 runs 17 residues. CDR1 is MGHRA and CDR2 is YSYEKL in the germline V gene. V was clipped by 2 bases and J by 1 base, with 17 bases between them.

The table lists this clone with a few counts. The chain has TRBV9 and TRBJ2-3; weak D call: TRBD2 (6 bases). There are 14 residues in the CDR3. Trimming took 3 bases from V and 2 from J, leaving 10 bases between them. Per germline, CDR1 SGDLS and CDR2 YYNGEE. The CDR3 reads CASSGAGFTDTQYF. The CDR3 nucleotides read TGTGCCAGCAGCGGTGCGGGGTTCACAGATACGCAGTATTTT.

This clone has just a few counts. V is TRBV11-3 and J is TRBJ1-1; D is ambiguous. V lost 5 bases and J lost 4, with 11 bases in between. Germline loops: CDR1 SGHNT, CDR2 YENEEA. The CDR3 runs to 13 residues. The CDR3: CASSLMSSTEAFF. In DNA, the CDR3 is TGTGCCAGCAGCCTCATGAGTAGCACTGAAGCTTTCTTT.

V and J are TRBV7-2 and TRBJ2-7; D is undetermined. The germline V and J ends were trimmed by 2 bases and 4 bases, with 6 bases remaining between them. Germline V gene data show CDR1 as SGHTA and CDR2 as FQGNSA. The CDR3 runs to 12 residues. CDR3 bases: TGTGCCAGCAGCTTATATCTTTACGAGCAGTACTTC. Its translation: CASSLYLYEQYF.

This chain uses TRBV10-3 with TRBJ1-2, with D unresolved. V dropped 0 bases and J dropped 4 bases, with 12 bases sitting between them. The CDR3 has 15 amino acids. Looked up from germline, CDR1 is ENHRY and CDR2 is SYGVKD. The CDR3 here is CAISESMPAVYGYTF. The CDR3 DNA is TGTGCCATCAGTGAGTCGATGCCTGCGGTCTATGGCTACACCTTC.

This chain joins TRBV7-8 and TRBJ2-7; weak D call: TRBD2 (5 bases). The germline gives CDR1 SGHVS, CDR2 FQNEAQ. V shed 7 bases and J shed 9 bases, with 13 bases lying between them. CDR3 size: 11 residues. CDR3 DNA: TGTGCCAGCACCCCGGGGTGGGCGCAGTACTTC. Protein sequence: CASTPGWAQYF.

The chain is built from TRBV5-8 and TRBJ2-5; TRBD1 aligns across 10 bases. V gave up 1 base and J gave up 4 bases; unmatched junction bases: 7. Germline CDR1 SGHTS, CDR2 YDEGEE. This CDR3 has 16 residues. The CDR3 sequence is CASSLLSWDRGETQYF. CDR3 nucleotides: TGTGCCAGCAGCTTGTTGTCGTGGGACAGGGGAGAGACCCAGTACTTC.